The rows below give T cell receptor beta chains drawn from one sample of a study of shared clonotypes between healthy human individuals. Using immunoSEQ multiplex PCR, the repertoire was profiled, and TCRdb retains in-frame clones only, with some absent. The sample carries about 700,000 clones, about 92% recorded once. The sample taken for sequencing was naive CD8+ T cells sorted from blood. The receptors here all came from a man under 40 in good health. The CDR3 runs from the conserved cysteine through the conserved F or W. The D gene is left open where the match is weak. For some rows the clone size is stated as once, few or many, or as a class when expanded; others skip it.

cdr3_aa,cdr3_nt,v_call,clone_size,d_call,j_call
CASSSVHEQFF,TGCGCCAGCAGTAGCGTCCATGAGCAGTTCTTC,TRBV5-1,-,-,TRBJ2-1
CASSSSIYNEQFF,TGTGCCAGCAGTTCTTCAATTTACAATGAGCAGTTCTTC,TRBV27,-,-,TRBJ2-1
CAVLAGGPTEYQETQYF,TGTGCCGTACTAGCGGGAGGGCCGACCGAGTACCAAGAGACCCAGTACTTC,TRBV28,-,TRBD2,TRBJ2-5
CASSLELQETQYF,TGTGCCAGCAGCTTGGAACTCCAAGAGACCCAGTACTTC,TRBV5-6,-,-,TRBJ2-5
CASSEFPGQETQYF,TGTGCCAGCAGCGAATTTCCAGGCCAAGAGACCCAGTACTTC,TRBV5-4,-,-,TRBJ2-5
CASRQGFSQPQHF,TGTGCCAGCCGACAGGGTTTCAGTCAGCCCCAGCATTTT,TRBV27,-,TRBD1,TRBJ1-5
CASSVPSGTDTQYF,TGTGCCAGCAGCGTCCCCTCGGGCACAGATACGCAGTATTTT,TRBV9,-,-,TRBJ2-3
CASSLTGGEQYF,TGTGCCAGCAGCTTAACAGGGGGCGAGCAGTACTTC,TRBV5-6,-,TRBD1,TRBJ2-7
CASSFERITDTQYF,TGTGCCAGCAGCTTTGAGCGGATCACAGATACGCAGTATTTT,TRBV5-5,-,-,TRBJ2-3
CASSLITGEHTEAFF,TGTGCCAGCTCACTGATTACAGGGGAGCACACTGAAGCTTTCTTT,TRBV18,-,TRBD1,TRBJ1-1
CASSPRLTKANYGYTF,TGTGCCAGCAGTCCACGCCTGACAAAAGCTAACTATGGCTACACCTTC,TRBV27,-,-,TRBJ1-2
CASKKTAYEQYF,TGTGCCAGCAAAAAAACAGCCTACGAGCAGTACTTC,TRBV11-2,-,-,TRBJ2-7
CASSILLFNEQFF,TGTGCCAGCAGCATACTTCTTTTCAATGAGCAGTTCTTC,TRBV7-2,-,-,TRBJ2-1
CASSLEDRLIPF,TGTGCCAGCAGCTTAGAAGACAGGTTAATCCCATTT,TRBV7-9,once,-,TRBJ1-1
CAWQGQGEWSTEAFF,TGTGCCTGGCAGGGACAGGGGGAATGGTCCACTGAAGCTTTCTTT,TRBV30,-,TRBD1,TRBJ1-1
CASSQRGYNEQFF,TGCGCCAGCAGCCAAAGGGGGTACAATGAGCAGTTCTTC,TRBV4-1,-,-,TRBJ2-1
CASSLVKVRSGELFF,TGTGCCAGCAGTTTAGTAAAGGTCCGGTCCGGGGAGCTGTTTTTT,TRBV27,-,-,TRBJ2-2
CASSEGVNQPQHF,TGTGCCAGCAGTGAGGGGGTCAATCAGCCCCAGCATTTT,TRBV6-6,-,-,TRBJ1-5
CSVVTGEVVEAFF,TGCAGCGTTGTGACAGGGGAAGTGGTGGAAGCTTTCTTT,TRBV29-1,-,TRBD1,TRBJ1-1
CASSLAGTADTQYF,TGTGCCAGTAGTTTAGCAGGTACGGCAGATACGCAGTATTTT,TRBV19,-,-,TRBJ2-3